The 19 T cell receptor beta chains given below trace back to one sample, sequenced in a study of cytomegalovirus exposure and HLA in healthy donors. PCR employed 60 Vbeta and 13 Jbeta primers. Sequenced by immunoSEQ multiplex PCR; TCRdb stores in-frame clones only, minus some. The table shows about 140,000 clones, with roughly 75% occurring only once. Sequencing was done on a sample of PBMCs. These receptors were collected from a man aged 25-40 years in good health and CMV-seronegative.

Points on this clone: The same CDR3 arises from other DNA sequences in this sample as well. The V gene is TRBV18, the J gene TRBJ1-1; no clear D gene. The CDR3 runs to 13 residues. With 5 bases removed from V and 1 base from J, the gap between germline ends came to 8 bases. Germline V gene data show CDR1 as KGHSH and CDR2 as LQKENI. The DNA of the CDR3 is TGTGCCAGCTCATTGGGAGAGAACACTGAAGCTTTCTTT. Protein product: CASSLGENTEAFF.

The V and J genes are TRBV9 and TRBJ2-3; 9 bases are shared with TRBD1. The CDR3 is 14 residues long. V dropped 2 bases and J dropped 9; count of bases not matched to a gene: 7. CDR1 is SGDLS, CDR2 YYNGEE, per germline. For the CDR3, the DNA is TGTGCCAGCAGCGTCACCGGACAGGGGAAGACGCAGTATTTT. As protein: CASSVTGQGKTQYF.

V and J are TRBV7-2 and TRBJ2-3; TRBD2 matches at 13 bases. CDR1 is SGHTA, CDR2 FQGNSA, per germline. This CDR3 spans 16 amino acids. The V segment lost 4 bases and the J segment 6 bases; nucleotides outside the gene matches: 7. In DNA, the CDR3 is TGTGCCAGCAGCTCGCGACTAGCGGGAGGTCAGGATACGCAGTATTTT. Amino acid sequence: CASSSRLAGGQDTQYF.

The chain carries TRBV5-6 and TRBJ2-7; D is unresolved. V dropped 4 bases and J dropped 6 bases, with 17 bases sitting between them. The germline CDR1 and CDR2 sequences are SGHDT and YYEEEE. This CDR3 comprises 14 residues. CDR3: CASSPVTSISEQYF. Written as DNA, the CDR3 is TGTGCCAGCAGCCCCGTAACGTCGATCAGCGAGCAGTACTTC.

The chain uses TRBV10-3 and TRBJ2-3; 9 positions match TRBD2. The CDR3 covers 16 residues. The ends lost 2 bases at V and 0 bases at J; junction bases unmatched: 3. CDR1 and CDR2 from the germline V gene are ENHRY and SYGVKD. The CDR3 is CAISERAGGSTDTQYF. DNA of the CDR3: TGTGCCATCAGTGAGCGGGCGGGAGGGAGCACAGATACGCAGTATTTT.

The J gene is TRBJ2-6, the V gene TRBV5-1, with D tentatively TRBD1 (6 bases). Trimming took 2 bases from V and 0 from J, leaving 12 bases between them. The CDR3 spans 17 residues. Germline V gives CDR1 SGHRS, CDR2 YFSETQ. The CDR3 coding sequence is TGCGCCAGCAGCTTAGAGGGACATGCCTCTGGGGCCAACGTCCTGACTTTC. Protein product: CASSLEGHASGANVLTF.

The V and J genes are TRBV27 and TRBJ1-2, with TRBD1 identical over 10 bases. The CDR3 has 14 amino acids. Germline loops: CDR1 MNHEY, CDR2 SMNVEV (reference sequence). Trimming cost V 5 bases and J 2 bases; bases outside gene matches: 2. CDR3 residues: CASSGTGENYGYTF. The CDR3 coding sequence is TGTGCCAGCAGTGGGACAGGGGAAAACTATGGCTACACCTTC.

This chain links TRBV2 with TRBJ1-1; 7 nucleotides agree with TRBD1. The germline gives CDR1 SNHLY, CDR2 FYNNEI. Trimming cost V 6 bases and J 3 bases; bases outside gene matches: 4. This CDR3 is 13 amino acids long. In nucleotides, the CDR3 is TGTGCCAGCAGAGTCGACAGGGACACTGAAGCTTTCTTT. It specifies CASRVDRDTEAFF.

The chain joins TRBV28 to TRBJ1-4; D ambiguous. The CDR3 has 13 amino acids. Germline V gene lookup returns CDR1 MDHEN and CDR2 SYDVKM. Trimming took 6 bases from V and 10 from J, leaving 15 bases between them. The CDR3 loop is CASRLGLEAKLFF. DNA for the CDR3: TGTGCCAGCAGGTTGGGTTTAGAGGCAAAACTGTTTTTT.

The rearrangement joins TRBV5-1 to TRBJ2-2, with TRBD1 matching over 8 bases. Germline loops: CDR1 SGHRS, CDR2 YFSETQ. V was pared by 0 bases and J by 1 base, with 8 bases of the junction left unmatched. This CDR3 region has 18 residues. In DNA, the CDR3 is TGCGCCAGCAGCTTGGGAGTCAGGGGGCTGAGGAACACCGGGGAGCTGTTTTTT. Encoded protein: CASSLGVRGLRNTGELFF.

CDR3 DNA: TGCGCCAGCAGCTTGGCCTTAAAGCAGGGAGGGGCCCTAAACACCGGGGAGCTGTTTTTT. Translating gives CASSLALKQGGALNTGELFF. The V gene is TRBV5-1, the J gene TRBJ2-2; 7 bases fit TRBD2. The germline gives CDR1 SGHRS, CDR2 YFSETQ. The CDR3 is 20 amino acids. Losses at the gene ends were 0 bases for V and 2 bases for J; bases not matched to a gene: 16.

This clone occurred a few times. V and J are TRBV4-2 and TRBJ2-7, with 9 bases aligning to TRBD2. CDR3 length equals 16 residues. V dropped 4 bases and J dropped 4; count of bases not matched to a gene: 11. Germline V CDR1 and CDR2: LGHNA, YNFKEQ. The CDR3 DNA sequence: TGTGCCAGCAGCCCTGGGACTAGCTCTTCCTCGTACGAGCAGTACTTC. Translating it yields CASSPGTSSSSYEQYF.

V usage is TRBV6-1 and J usage is TRBJ1-2; 8 bases are a match to TRBD1. CDR1 is MNHNS, CDR2 SASEGT, per germline. This CDR3 is built from 17 residues. Trimming removed 0 bases from V and 4 bases from J; junction bases left unmatched: 10. CDR3 nucleotides: TGTGCCAGCAGTGAAGCGCTTCGGACAGGGAGAATCTATGGCTACACCTTC. Translation: CASSEALRTGRIYGYTF.

The sample holds one count of this clone. V and J are TRBV28 and TRBJ2-1; no reliable D call. Trimming removed 7 bases from V and 4 bases from J, with 14 bases in between. Looked up from germline, CDR1 is MDHEN and CDR2 is SYDVKM. CDR3 size: 14 residues. CDR3 sequence reads: CASKETTKYNEQFF. The CDR3 DNA is TGTGCCAGCAAGGAAACTACAAAGTACAATGAGCAGTTCTTC.

In DNA, the CDR3 is TGTGCCAGTAACCCCAGGGGAGACAACGGAAAACTGTTTTTT. This encodes CASNPRGDNGKLFF. The J gene is TRBJ1-4, the V gene TRBV19; maybe TRBD1 (6 bases). The CDR3 extends over 14 amino acids. The V end was cut by 7 bases, the J end by 10 bases, with 19 bases between. Per the germline V gene, CDR1 is LNHDA and CDR2 is SQIVND (reference sequence).

Only one count was recorded for this clone. This chain joins TRBV7-6 and TRBJ2-2; TRBD1 matches 7 bases. CDR1 and CDR2 from the germline V gene are SGHVS and FNYEAQ. The CDR3 is made up of 14 amino acids. The junction had 6 bases not matched to a gene; V was cut back by 5 bases and J by 6 bases. This CDR3 reads CASSRPDRAGELFF. The CDR3 DNA follows: TGTGCCAGCAGCCGCCCAGACAGGGCCGGGGAGCTGTTTTTT.

This rearrangement joins TRBV18 to TRBJ2-5; 9 bases line up with TRBD2. Germline V gene sequence: CDR1 KGHSH, CDR2 LQKENI. The length of the CDR3 is 16 residues. V lost 1 base to trimming and J lost 4 bases; unmatched junction nucleotides: 7. This CDR3 is CASSPRGTSGPETQYF. As DNA, the CDR3 is TGTGCCAGCTCACCACGGGGAACTAGCGGGCCAGAGACCCAGTACTTC.

The chain couples TRBV5-4 to TRBJ2-3; 10 bases fit TRBD2. Germline V gene lookup returns CDR1 SGHNT and CDR2 YYREEE (reference sequence). This CDR3 has 18 residues. V was clipped by 4 bases and J by 1 base; unmatched bases: 12. This CDR3 is CASSLGLAAFSGTDTQYF. The CDR3 DNA follows: TGTGCCAGCAGCCTAGGACTAGCGGCCTTCAGTGGCACAGATACGCAGTATTTT.

The chain's CDR3 is CASSPEATDTQYF. The CDR3 DNA sequence: TGTGCCAGCTCACCTGAGGCCACAGATACGCAGTATTTT. The chain recombines TRBV18 with TRBJ2-3; D uncertain. Per the germline V gene, CDR1 is KGHSH and CDR2 is LQKENI. Trimming stripped 3 bases from V and 2 bases from J, with 6 bases between. This CDR3 region has 13 residues.